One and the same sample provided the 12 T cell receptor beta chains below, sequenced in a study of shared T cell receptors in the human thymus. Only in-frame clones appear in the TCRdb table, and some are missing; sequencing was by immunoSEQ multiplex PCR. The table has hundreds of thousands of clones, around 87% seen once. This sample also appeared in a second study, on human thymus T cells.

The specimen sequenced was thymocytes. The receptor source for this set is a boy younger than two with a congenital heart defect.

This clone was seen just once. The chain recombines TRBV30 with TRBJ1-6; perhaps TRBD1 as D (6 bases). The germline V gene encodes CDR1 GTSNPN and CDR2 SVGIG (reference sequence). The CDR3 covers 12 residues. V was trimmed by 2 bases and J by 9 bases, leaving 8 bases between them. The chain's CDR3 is CAWSTGSSPLHF. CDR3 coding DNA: TGTGCCTGGAGTACAGGGAGTTCACCCCTCCACTTT. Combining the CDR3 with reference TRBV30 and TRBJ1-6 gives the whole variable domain SQTIHQWPATLVQPVGSPLSLECTVEGTSNPNLYWYRQAAGRGLQLLFYSVGIGQISSEVPQNLSASRPQDRQFILSSKKLLLSDSGFYLCAWSTGSSPLHFGNGTRLTVT.

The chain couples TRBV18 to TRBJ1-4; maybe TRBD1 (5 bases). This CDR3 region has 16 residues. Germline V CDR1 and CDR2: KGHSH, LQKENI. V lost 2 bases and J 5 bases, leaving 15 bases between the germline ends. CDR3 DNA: TGTGCCAGCTCACCAACCACGGGCAGGGTGAATGAAAAACTGTTTTTT. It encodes CASSPTTGRVNEKLFF.

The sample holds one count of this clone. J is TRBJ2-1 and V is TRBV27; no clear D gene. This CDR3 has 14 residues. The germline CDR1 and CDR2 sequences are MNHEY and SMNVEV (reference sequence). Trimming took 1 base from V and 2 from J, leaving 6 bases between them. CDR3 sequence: CASSLFEAYNEQFF. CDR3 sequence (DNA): TGTGCCAGCAGTTTATTTGAGGCCTACAATGAGCAGTTCTTC.

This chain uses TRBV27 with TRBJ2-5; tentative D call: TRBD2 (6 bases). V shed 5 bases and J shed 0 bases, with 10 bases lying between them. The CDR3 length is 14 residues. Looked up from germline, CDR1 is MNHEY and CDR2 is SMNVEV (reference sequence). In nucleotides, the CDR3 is TGTGCCAGCAGTCACGGGGGTCACCAAGAGACCCAGTACTTC. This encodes CASSHGGHQETQYF.

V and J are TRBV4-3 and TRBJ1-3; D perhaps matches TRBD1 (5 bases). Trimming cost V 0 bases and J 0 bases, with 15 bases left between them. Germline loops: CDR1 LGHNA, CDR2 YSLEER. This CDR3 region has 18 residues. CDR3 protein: CASSQDLNQGTSGNTIYF. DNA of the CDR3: TGCGCCAGCAGCCAAGATCTTAACCAGGGAACCTCTGGAAACACCATATATTTT.

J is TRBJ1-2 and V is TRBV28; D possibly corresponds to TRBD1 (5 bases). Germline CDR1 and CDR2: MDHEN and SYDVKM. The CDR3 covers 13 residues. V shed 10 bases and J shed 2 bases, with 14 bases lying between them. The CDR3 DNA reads TGTGCCAACGGTCCCTCAGGGAACTATGGCTACACCTTC. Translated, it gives CANGPSGNYGYTF.

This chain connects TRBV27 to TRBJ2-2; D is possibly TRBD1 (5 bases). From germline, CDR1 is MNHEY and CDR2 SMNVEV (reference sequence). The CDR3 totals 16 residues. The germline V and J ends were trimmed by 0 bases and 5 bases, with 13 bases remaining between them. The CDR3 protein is CASSLSGTGLTGELFF. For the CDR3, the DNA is TGTGCCAGCAGTTTATCGGGTACAGGCCTAACCGGGGAGCTGTTTTTT.

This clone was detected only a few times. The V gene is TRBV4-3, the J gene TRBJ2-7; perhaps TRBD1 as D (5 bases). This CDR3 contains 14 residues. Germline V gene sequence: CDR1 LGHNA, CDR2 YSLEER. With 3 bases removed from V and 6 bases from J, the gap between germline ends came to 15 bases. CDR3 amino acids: CASSHSLGPGEQYF. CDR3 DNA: TGCGCCAGCAGCCATTCCTTGGGGCCTGGCGAGCAGTACTTC.

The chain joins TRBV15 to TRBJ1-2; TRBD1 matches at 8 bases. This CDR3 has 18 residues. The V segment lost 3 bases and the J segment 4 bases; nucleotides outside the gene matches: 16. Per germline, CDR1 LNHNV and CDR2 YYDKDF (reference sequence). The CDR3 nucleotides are TGTGCCACCAGCAGGGGTAGCGGCAGGGGGCCTTCTCTCTATGGCTACACCTTC. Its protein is CATSRGSGRGPSLYGYTF. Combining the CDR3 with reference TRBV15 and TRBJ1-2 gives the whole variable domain DAMVIQNPRYQVTQFGKPVTLSCSQTLNHNVMYWYQQKSSQAPKLLFHYYDKDFNNEADTPDNFQSRRPNTSFCFLDIRSPGLGDTAMYLCATSRGSGRGPSLYGYTFGSGTRLTVV.

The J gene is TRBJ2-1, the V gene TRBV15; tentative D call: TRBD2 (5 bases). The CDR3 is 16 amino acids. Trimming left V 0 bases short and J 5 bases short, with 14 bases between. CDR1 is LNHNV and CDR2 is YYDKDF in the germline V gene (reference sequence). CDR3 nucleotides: TGTGCCACCAGCAGAGAAGCAGCGGCAAAACACAATGAGCAGTTCTTC. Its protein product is CATSREAAAKHNEQFF. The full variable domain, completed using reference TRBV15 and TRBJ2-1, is DAMVIQNPRYQVTQFGKPVTLSCSQTLNHNVMYWYQQKSSQAPKLLFHYYDKDFNNEADTPDNFQSRRPNTSFCFLDIRSPGLGDTAMYLCATSREAAAKHNEQFFGPGTRLTVL.

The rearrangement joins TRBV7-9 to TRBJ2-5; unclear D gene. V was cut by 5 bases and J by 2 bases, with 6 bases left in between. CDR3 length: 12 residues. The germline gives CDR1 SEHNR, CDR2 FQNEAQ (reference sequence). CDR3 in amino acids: CASSPKQETQYF. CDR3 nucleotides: TGTGCCAGCAGCCCTAAACAAGAGACCCAGTACTTC.

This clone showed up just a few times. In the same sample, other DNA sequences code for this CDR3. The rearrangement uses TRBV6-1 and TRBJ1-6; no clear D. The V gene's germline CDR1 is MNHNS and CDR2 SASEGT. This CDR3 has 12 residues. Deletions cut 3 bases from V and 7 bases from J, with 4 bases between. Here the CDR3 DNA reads TGTGCCAGCAGTGACTTAAATTCACCCCTCCACTTT. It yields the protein CASSDLNSPLHF.